Given below is one TCR beta chain in context. The antigen remains undetermined. The data derive from a study of CD8 T cells in ankylosing spondylitis. Study-wide findings and caveats: Some motif variants had been reported before (in reactive arthritis synovial fluid and blood). It was reported that disease-linked clones were significantly enriched in matched ankylosing spondylitis synovial fluid. Blood of patients with ankylosing spondylitis appeared to be characterized by a TCR beta motif of eight highly homologous variants.

J was trimmed by 3 bases and V by 6 bases; bases with no gene match: 11. The CDR3 loop spans 18 amino acids. For TCR beta, libraries came from quantitative 5'-RACE with molecular barcodes. Via MiXCR, TCRdb re-called the 5' RACE reads, giving one row per CDR3 protein. The profile shows roughly 150,000 distinct CDR3 sequences, approximately 32% of them singletons. The sample was synovial fluid, either unsorted or a sorted T cell fraction (not recorded which). The sequence was collected from a male donor with ankylosing spondylitis. The J gene is TRBJ2-2, the V gene TRBV12-3 or TRBV12-4; 12 positions agree with TRBD2. CDR3 in amino acids: CASRRRLAGGLDTGELFF. In DNA, the CDR3 is TGTGCCAGCAGACGTCGGCTAGCGGGGGGGCTAGACACCGGGGAGCTGTTTTTT.